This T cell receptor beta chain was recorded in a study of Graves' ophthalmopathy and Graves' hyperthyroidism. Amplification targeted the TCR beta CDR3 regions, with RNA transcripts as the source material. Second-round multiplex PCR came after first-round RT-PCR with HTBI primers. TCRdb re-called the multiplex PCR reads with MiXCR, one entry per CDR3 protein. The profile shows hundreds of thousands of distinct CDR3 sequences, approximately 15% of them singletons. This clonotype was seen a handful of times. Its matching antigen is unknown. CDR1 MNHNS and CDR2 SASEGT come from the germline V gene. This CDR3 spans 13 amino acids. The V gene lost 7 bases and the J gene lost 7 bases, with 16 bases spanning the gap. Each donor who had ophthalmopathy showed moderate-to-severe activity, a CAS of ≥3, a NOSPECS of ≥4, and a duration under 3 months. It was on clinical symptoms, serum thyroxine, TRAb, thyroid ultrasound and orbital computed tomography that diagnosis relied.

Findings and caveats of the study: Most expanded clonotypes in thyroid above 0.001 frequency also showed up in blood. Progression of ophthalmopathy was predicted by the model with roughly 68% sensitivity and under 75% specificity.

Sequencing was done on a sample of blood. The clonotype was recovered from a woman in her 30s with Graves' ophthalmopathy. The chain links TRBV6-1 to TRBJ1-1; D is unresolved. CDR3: CASTLFESGEAFF. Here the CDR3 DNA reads TGTGCCAGCACCCTCTTTGAGAGCGGTGAAGCTTTCTTT.